Presented here are 10 T cell receptor beta chains from one specimen sequenced in a study of CD8 T cells in Susac syndrome. Random-hexamer reverse transcription was applied to roughly 0.5 to 1 ug RNA. TCRdb recomputed calls from the immunoSEQ multiplex PCR reads with MiXCR, one row per CDR3 protein. This repertoire shows some 65,000 distinct CDR3 sequences, about 94% found once; its top ten account for under 0.6%. The sequenced sample was CD8+ T cells from PBMCs. These receptors originate from a human donor with multiple sclerosis.

Only one count was recorded for this clonotype. The J gene is TRBJ2-2, the V gene TRBV30, with 8 bases that match TRBD1. Germline CDR1 reads GTSNPN; CDR2 reads SVGIG (reference sequence). Unmatched junction bases numbered 6, after V lost 5 bases and J lost 1 base. CDR3 length equals 15 residues. The CDR3 sequence is CAWDGQGENTGELFF. CDR3 bases: TGTGCCTGGGATGGACAGGGTGAGAACACCGGGGAGCTGTTTTTT.

This chain connects TRBV2 to TRBJ2-7, with a possible D match to TRBD1 (5 bases). Looked up from germline, CDR1 is SNHLY and CDR2 is FYNNEI. The CDR3 loop spans 11 amino acids. V was clipped by 3 bases and J by 5 bases, with 5 bases between them. Here the CDR3 reads CASSDRDEQYF. The CDR3 DNA is TGTGCCAGCAGTGACAGGGACGAGCAGTACTTC.

Notes on this clonotype: One end of the junction fails to match germline, which may point to a read error. The chain has TRBV7-6 and TRBJ1-2; D unresolved. Germline V CDR1 and CDR2: SGHVS, FNYEAQ. The CDR3 totals 13 residues. This CDR3 is CASSGSRTAYPLF. Written as DNA, the CDR3 is TGTGCCAGCAGCGGATCTCGGACCGCGTATCCCCTCTTC.

The chain has TRBV28 and TRBJ2-3; D remains unclear. This CDR3 comprises 14 residues. The germline V and J ends were trimmed by 7 bases and 2 bases, with 13 bases remaining between them. In germline, CDR1 is MDHEN, CDR2 SYDVKM. CDR3 region: CASNGLAATDTQYF. The CDR3 coding sequence is TGTGCCAGCAATGGGTTGGCAGCCACAGATACGCAGTATTTT. Variable domain in full (rest from reference TRBV28 and TRBJ2-3): DVKVTQSSRYLVKRTGEKVFLECVQDMDHENMFWYRQDPGLGLRLIYFSYDVKMKEKGDIPEGYSVSREKKERFSLILESASTNQTSMYLCASNGLAATDTQYFGPGTRLTVL.

J is TRBJ2-1 and V is TRBV19, with 9 nucleotides matching TRBD1. The CDR3 runs 15 residues. Germline lookup yields CDR1 LNHDA and CDR2 SQIVND (reference sequence). J lost 4 bases, V lost 5 bases, and 6 bases had no gene match. DNA of the CDR3: TGTGCCAGTAGTCAAACAGGGGGCCGGTACAATGAGCAGTTCTTC. Residues: CASSQTGGRYNEQFF.

V is TRBV4-1 and J is TRBJ2-3; TRBD2 aligns across 9 bases. This CDR3 is built from 14 residues. Trimming removed 3 bases from V and 11 bases from J; junction bases left unmatched: 9. Germline CDR1 is MGHRA and CDR2 is YSYEKL. This CDR3 is CASSQLAGDTEQYF. The CDR3 bases are TGCGCCAGCAGCCAGTTAGCGGGAGACACGGAGCAGTATTTT.

The chain joins TRBV7-9 to TRBJ1-1; 7 bases are a match to TRBD1. The CDR3 covers 15 residues. CDR1 and CDR2 (germline): SEHNR, FQNEAQ (reference sequence). V shed 5 bases, J shed 4 bases, and the junction held 10 bases outside the gene matches. CDR3 in DNA: TGTGCCAGCAGCCCAGACCAGGGGGGGGGCACTGAAGCTTTCTTT. This translates into CASSPDQGGGTEAFF.

The V call is TRBV20-1, the J call TRBJ2-7, with 11 bases that match TRBD2. The V gene's germline CDR1 is DFQATT and CDR2 SNEGSKA (reference sequence). The CDR3 contains 15 residues. V shed 4 bases and J 7 bases; nucleotides not matched to a gene: 12. The CDR3 here is CSAKPTSGTVEEQYF. CDR3 coding DNA: TGCAGTGCTAAACCGACTAGCGGGACGGTAGAAGAGCAGTACTTC.

The CDR3 sequence is CASTSTGIYEQYF. In nucleotides, the CDR3 is TGTGCCAGCACCTCGACAGGAATCTACGAGCAGTACTTC. The gene calls are TRBV28 and TRBJ2-7; the D gene is possibly TRBD1 (6 bases). V was cut by 7 bases and J by 3 bases, with 13 bases left in between. The CDR3 spans 13 residues. The germline V gene has CDR1 MDHEN and CDR2 SYDVKM.

The V call is TRBV19, the J call TRBJ1-5; D ambiguous. The germline V and J ends were trimmed by 4 bases and 6 bases, with 7 bases remaining between them. The germline gives CDR1 LNHDA, CDR2 SQIVND (reference sequence). The CDR3 has 12 amino acids. CDR3 in amino acids: CASSKDAQPQHF. CDR3 in DNA: TGTGCCAGTAGTAAGGACGCTCAGCCCCAGCATTTT.